A single T cell receptor beta chain is shown here with its context. CDR1 is MGHRA and CDR2 is YSYEKL in the germline V gene. This CDR3 is 16 amino acids long. V shed 6 bases, J shed 3 bases, and the junction held 4 bases outside the gene matches. Original methodology: Using reference gene primer amplification, nucleated cell counts were estimated. Using immunoSEQ multiplex PCR, the repertoire was profiled, and TCRdb retains in-frame clones only, with some absent. V and J calls and clone size are those listed in that table; D and trimming were worked out from the DNA. The sample shows approximately 190,000 clones, roughly four fifths of them seen only once. This sample is drawn from a study of blood T cell repertoires in COVID-19. Study as a whole: Sites across the United States, Italy and Spain contributed samples from acute and convalescent COVID-19. T cells, B-cell-depleted T cells, or PBMCs supplied cDNA or gDNA.

Input material: peripheral blood. The rearrangement links TRBV4-1 to TRBJ2-2; TRBD2 agrees at 13 bases. The source of this sequence is a woman between 35 and 50 years old with acute or convalescent COVID-19. The CDR3 region has the DNA TGCGCCAGCAGAAGGACTAGCGGGAGCTACACCGGGGAGCTGTTTTTT. It encodes CASRRTSGSYTGELFF.